Listed below are T cell receptor beta chains from one sample, sequenced in a study of blood T cell repertoires in COVID-19. Data came from immunoSEQ multiplex PCR; TCRdb stores just in-frame clones and leaves some out. This table holds fewer than 45,000 clones, around four fifths found once. The sequenced sample consisted of peripheral blood. These receptors originate from a man aged 55 to 70 with COVID-19, enrolled during active disease. Both conserved end residues are part of each CDR3. Fields, in order: J gene, D gene, V gene, clone size, CDR3 protein, CDR3 DNA. D genes are given only for firm matches. Size is stated for part of the rows, as once, few or many counts, or as a class when the clone is expanded.

j_gene: TRBJ1-4
d_gene: -
v_gene: TRBV28
abundance: -
CDR3aa: CASSTGSRGLFF
CDR3nt: TGTGCCAGCAGTACAGGGTCCCGAGGCCTGTTTTTT

j_gene: TRBJ1-2
d_gene: -
v_gene: TRBV9
abundance: -
CDR3aa: CASSVVPQDYGYTF
CDR3nt: TGTGCCAGCAGCGTAGTGCCACAGGACTATGGCTACACCTTC

j_gene: TRBJ2-1
d_gene: TRBD2
v_gene: TRBV6-6
abundance: -
CDR3aa: CASSPRSSGKWGNEQFF
CDR3nt: TGTGCCAGCAGTCCCCGTTCTAGCGGTAAATGGGGCAATGAGCAGTTCTTC

j_gene: TRBJ2-3
d_gene: TRBD2
v_gene: TRBV19
abundance: -
CDR3aa: CASSLSGRPTDTQYF
CDR3nt: TGTGCCAGTAGTCTTAGCGGGAGGCCCACGGATACGCAGTATTTT

j_gene: TRBJ1-2
d_gene: -
v_gene: TRBV28
abundance: few
CDR3aa: CASSLSGTDYTF
CDR3nt: TGTGCCAGCAGTTTATCAGGGACTGACTACACCTTC

j_gene: TRBJ1-6
d_gene: -
v_gene: TRBV7-2
abundance: -
CDR3aa: CASSSHMSSYNSPLHF
CDR3nt: TGTGCCAGCAGCTCTCATATGAGCTCCTATAATTCACCCCTCCACTTT

j_gene: TRBJ1-1
d_gene: -
v_gene: TRBV4-3
abundance: -
CDR3aa: CASSPGHNTEAFF
CDR3nt: TGCGCCAGCAGCCCTGGACACAACACTGAAGCTTTCTTT

j_gene: TRBJ2-7
d_gene: -
v_gene: TRBV5-1
abundance: -
CDR3aa: CASSLEQGGEQYF
CDR3nt: TGCGCCAGCAGCTTGGAACAGGGCGGAGAGCAGTACTTC

j_gene: TRBJ1-1
d_gene: -
v_gene: TRBV30
abundance: -
CDR3aa: CAWKDVREVNTEAFF
CDR3nt: TGTGCCTGGAAAGACGTCAGGGAAGTGAACACTGAAGCTTTCTTT

j_gene: TRBJ2-7
d_gene: TRBD2
v_gene: TRBV27
abundance: -
CDR3aa: CASSPRGGRAYEQYF
CDR3nt: TGTGCCAGCAGCCCCCGGGGGGGGAGAGCCTACGAGCAGTACTTC

j_gene: TRBJ2-3
d_gene: TRBD1
v_gene: TRBV11-3
abundance: -
CDR3aa: CASSLGQSTDTQYF
CDR3nt: TGTGCCAGCAGCCTGGGACAGAGCACAGATACGCAGTATTTT

j_gene: TRBJ2-3
d_gene: -
v_gene: TRBV13
abundance: -
CDR3aa: CASSLTGADTQYF
CDR3nt: TGTGCCAGCAGCTTAACGGGAGCAGATACGCAGTATTTT

j_gene: TRBJ1-5
d_gene: TRBD1
v_gene: TRBV19
abundance: -
CDR3aa: CASSRRGLQPQHF
CDR3nt: TGTGCCAGTAGTAGGAGGGGGCTCCAGCCCCAGCATTTT

j_gene: TRBJ1-3
d_gene: TRBD1
v_gene: TRBV19
abundance: once
CDR3aa: CASTDRGRENTIYF
CDR3nt: TGTGCCAGTACGGACAGGGGTCGGGAAAACACCATATATTTT

j_gene: TRBJ2-5
d_gene: TRBD2
v_gene: TRBV15
abundance: -
CDR3aa: CATSRVHQREGETQYF
CDR3nt: TGTGCCACCAGCAGAGTTCATCAACGGGAGGGCGAGACCCAGTACTTC

j_gene: TRBJ2-1
d_gene: TRBD2
v_gene: TRBV24-1
abundance: few
CDR3aa: CATSATGRAHNEQFF
CDR3nt: TGTGCCACCAGCGCGACGGGGAGGGCCCACAATGAGCAGTTCTTC

j_gene: TRBJ2-5
d_gene: -
v_gene: TRBV19
abundance: -
CDR3aa: CASSGDITETQYF
CDR3nt: TGTGCCAGTAGTGGGGACATTACGGAGACCCAGTACTTC

j_gene: TRBJ1-3
d_gene: TRBD1
v_gene: TRBV6-5
abundance: -
CDR3aa: CASTPDRAPGNTIYF
CDR3nt: TGTGCCAGCACCCCGGACAGGGCCCCCGGAAACACCATATATTTT

j_gene: TRBJ2-1
d_gene: -
v_gene: TRBV6-4
abundance: few
CDR3aa: CASAPVSTGEQFF
CDR3nt: TGTGCCAGCGCTCCGGTCTCGACCGGGGAGCAGTTCTTC

j_gene: TRBJ2-2
d_gene: -
v_gene: TRBV19
abundance: -
CDR3aa: CASRASGVTGELFF
CDR3nt: TGTGCCAGTAGAGCATCGGGGGTAACCGGGGAGCTGTTTTTT

j_gene: TRBJ2-7
d_gene: TRBD1
v_gene: TRBV6-5
abundance: -
CDR3aa: CASTAGTGVYEQYF
CDR3nt: TGTGCCAGCACCGCCGGGACAGGGGTCTACGAGCAGTACTTC

j_gene: TRBJ2-3
d_gene: -
v_gene: TRBV18
abundance: -
CDR3aa: CASSSLQGTDTQYF
CDR3nt: TGTGCCAGCTCAAGCCTACAGGGAACAGATACGCAGTATTTT

j_gene: TRBJ1-2
d_gene: TRBD1
v_gene: TRBV27
abundance: -
CDR3aa: CASSLRQGPAYGYTF
CDR3nt: TGTGCCAGCAGTTTAAGACAGGGGCCCGCCTATGGCTACACCTTC

j_gene: TRBJ1-3
d_gene: -
v_gene: TRBV19
abundance: -
CDR3aa: CASRTRVRGNTIYF
CDR3nt: TGTGCCAGTAGGACCAGGGTCCGTGGAAACACCATATATTTT

j_gene: TRBJ1-1
d_gene: TRBD1
v_gene: TRBV5-1
abundance: -
CDR3aa: CASSYTGVGVTEAFF
CDR3nt: TGCGCCAGCAGCTACACAGGGGTAGGGGTCACTGAAGCTTTCTTT

j_gene: TRBJ2-5
d_gene: -
v_gene: TRBV5-8
abundance: -
CDR3aa: CASSQPGGLETQYF
CDR3nt: TGTGCCAGCAGCCAACCGGGGGGCCTGGAGACCCAGTACTTC

j_gene: TRBJ2-5
d_gene: -
v_gene: TRBV12-3/TRBV12-4
abundance: -
CDR3aa: CASSLDRETQYF
CDR3nt: TGTGCCAGCAGTTTAGACAGAGAGACCCAGTACTTC

j_gene: TRBJ1-1
d_gene: TRBD1
v_gene: TRBV29-1
abundance: -
CDR3aa: CSVAGTERSEAFF
CDR3nt: TGCAGCGTTGCCGGGACAGAGCGGAGTGAAGCTTTCTTT

j_gene: TRBJ2-5
d_gene: -
v_gene: TRBV5-1
abundance: -
CDR3aa: CASSRSRGVVQETQYF
CDR3nt: TGCGCCAGCAGCCGAAGCAGGGGGGTGGTACAAGAGACCCAGTACTTC

j_gene: TRBJ1-5
d_gene: TRBD1
v_gene: TRBV30
abundance: -
CDR3aa: CAWSPSGDRGDQPQHF
CDR3nt: TGTGCCTGGAGCCCCTCCGGGGACAGGGGAGATCAGCCCCAGCATTTT

j_gene: TRBJ1-2
d_gene: -
v_gene: TRBV18
abundance: -
CDR3aa: CASSPNSYGYTF
CDR3nt: TGTGCCAGCTCACCCAACAGCTATGGCTACACCTTC

j_gene: TRBJ2-7
d_gene: -
v_gene: TRBV5-1
abundance: -
CDR3aa: CASSPTRGEQYF
CDR3nt: TGCGCCAGCAGCCCGACCAGGGGCGAGCAGTACTTC

j_gene: TRBJ2-7
d_gene: -
v_gene: TRBV2
abundance: -
CDR3aa: CASSPGFGYEQYF
CDR3nt: TGTGCCAGCTCCCCCGGGTTTGGCTACGAGCAGTACTTC

j_gene: TRBJ2-7
d_gene: -
v_gene: TRBV6-2/TRBV6-3
abundance: -
CDR3aa: CASSYGRTRYEQYF
CDR3nt: TGTGCCAGCAGTTACGGCCGGACACGGTACGAGCAGTACTTC

j_gene: TRBJ2-7
d_gene: TRBD1
v_gene: TRBV2
abundance: few
CDR3aa: CASSARQGSHEQYF
CDR3nt: TGTGCCAGCAGCGCCAGACAGGGCTCCCACGAGCAGTACTTC

j_gene: TRBJ2-7
d_gene: TRBD1
v_gene: TRBV9
abundance: -
CDR3aa: CASSAGGESYEQYF
CDR3nt: TGTGCCAGCAGCGCAGGGGGCGAATCCTACGAGCAGTACTTC

j_gene: TRBJ2-7
d_gene: TRBD2
v_gene: TRBV6-2/TRBV6-3
abundance: -
CDR3aa: CASSWGGRAGRNLYEQYF
CDR3nt: TGTGCCAGCAGTTGGGGAGGGCGCGCGGGAAGAAACTTATACGAGCAGTACTTC

j_gene: TRBJ1-1
d_gene: -
v_gene: TRBV6-5
abundance: few
CDR3aa: CASSYSGVAFF
CDR3nt: TGTGCCAGCAGTTACTCCGGGGTCGCTTTCTTT

j_gene: TRBJ1-2
d_gene: TRBD1
v_gene: TRBV5-4
abundance: -
CDR3aa: CASSYGTADGYTF
CDR3nt: TGTGCCAGCAGCTACGGGACAGCAGATGGCTACACCTTC

j_gene: TRBJ2-3
d_gene: TRBD1
v_gene: TRBV15
abundance: -
CDR3aa: CATSRDLPGQGVADTQYF
CDR3nt: TGTGCCACCAGCAGAGATCTCCCAGGACAGGGGGTGGCAGATACGCAGTATTTT

j_gene: TRBJ1-2
d_gene: TRBD1
v_gene: TRBV19
abundance: -
CDR3aa: CASSIAGQGGYGYTF
CDR3nt: TGTGCCAGTAGTATAGCCGGACAGGGAGGCTATGGCTACACCTTC

j_gene: TRBJ2-1
d_gene: -
v_gene: TRBV6-6
abundance: -
CDR3aa: CASIPGGQDSYNEQFF
CDR3nt: TGTGCCAGCATCCCTGGCGGGCAGGACTCCTACAATGAGCAGTTCTTC

j_gene: TRBJ2-7
d_gene: -
v_gene: TRBV11-2
abundance: -
CDR3aa: CASSFRSGLYSYEQYF
CDR3nt: TGTGCCAGCAGCTTCCGTTCAGGACTCTACTCCTACGAGCAGTACTTC

j_gene: TRBJ1-2
d_gene: -
v_gene: TRBV27
abundance: once
CDR3aa: CASSLAGADYGYTF
CDR3nt: TGTGCCAGCAGTTTAGCGGGGGCTGACTATGGCTACACCTTC

j_gene: TRBJ1-1
d_gene: -
v_gene: TRBV27
abundance: -
CDR3aa: CASTEGGEPWAEAFF
CDR3nt: TGTGCCAGCACCGAAGGGGGAGAGCCGTGGGCTGAAGCTTTCTTT

j_gene: TRBJ1-5
d_gene: -
v_gene: TRBV4-1
abundance: -
CDR3aa: CASSQDSLRQPQHF
CDR3nt: TGCGCCAGCAGCCAAGATTCCCTCCGTCAGCCCCAGCATTTT

j_gene: TRBJ1-1
d_gene: -
v_gene: TRBV7-7
abundance: -
CDR3aa: CASSRGRDTEAFF
CDR3nt: TGTGCCAGCTCCCGGGGGAGGGACACTGAAGCTTTCTTT